This TCR beta chain was recovered during a study of shared clonotypes between healthy human individuals. As to this clone: The antigen is unknown.

CD45RO-negative, CCR7-selected cells formed the naive CD8 fraction, which excluded terminally differentiated effector memory CD45RA+ cells. The authors ran the assay at deep level. Roughly 200 ng DNA, tens of thousands of T cell genomes, went into each sorted-subset replicate PCR. Assay used: immunoSEQ multiplex PCR; TCRdb lists only in-frame clones, some missing. This sample has around 2.1 million clones, with 90% to 95% found just once. Per the germline V gene, CDR1 is KGHSH and CDR2 is LQKENI. V shed 5 bases and J 6 bases; nucleotides not matched to a gene: 3. CDR3 length: 14 amino acids. Overall study findings and caveats: Investigators collected only blood, and repertoires in tissues likely differ.

The gene calls are TRBV18 and TRBJ2-1, with 11 bases that match TRBD1. Sequenced input: naive CD8+ T cells from PBMCs. The clonotype originates from a man younger than 35 in good health. Some clones in this sample may be carry-over from other donors' samples. The CDR3 DNA is TGTGCCAGCTCATTGGGGACAGGGGGCAATGAGCAGTTCTTC. It specifies CASSLGTGGNEQFF.